Described below is a single T cell receptor beta chain sequence and its context. The data stem from a study of cytomegalovirus exposure and HLA in healthy donors. Germline-derived CDR1 and CDR2 are KGHSH and LQKENI. This CDR3 spans 15 amino acids. With V trimmed by 1 base and J by 5 bases, 5 bases remained unmatched. Both 60 Vbeta primers and 13 Jbeta primers went into the PCR. Authors' analysis steps: The count from a later analysis was 60 million to 85 million unique TCR beta chains, some 10 million of them shared. Assay used: immunoSEQ multiplex PCR; TCRdb lists only in-frame clones, some missing. That table furnishes V, J and clone size, whereas the DNA furnished D and trimming. The repertoire holds fewer than 85,000 clones, with about four fifths as singletons.

The receptor's source is a man aged 40-55 years in good health and CMV-seronegative. What was sequenced was PBMCs. The rearrangement joins TRBV18 to TRBJ2-1, with TRBD1 matching over 7 bases. The CDR3 sequence: CASSPRGTDNNEQFF. In DNA form, the CDR3 reads TGTGCCAGCTCACCACGGGGGACAGATAACAATGAGCAGTTCTTC.